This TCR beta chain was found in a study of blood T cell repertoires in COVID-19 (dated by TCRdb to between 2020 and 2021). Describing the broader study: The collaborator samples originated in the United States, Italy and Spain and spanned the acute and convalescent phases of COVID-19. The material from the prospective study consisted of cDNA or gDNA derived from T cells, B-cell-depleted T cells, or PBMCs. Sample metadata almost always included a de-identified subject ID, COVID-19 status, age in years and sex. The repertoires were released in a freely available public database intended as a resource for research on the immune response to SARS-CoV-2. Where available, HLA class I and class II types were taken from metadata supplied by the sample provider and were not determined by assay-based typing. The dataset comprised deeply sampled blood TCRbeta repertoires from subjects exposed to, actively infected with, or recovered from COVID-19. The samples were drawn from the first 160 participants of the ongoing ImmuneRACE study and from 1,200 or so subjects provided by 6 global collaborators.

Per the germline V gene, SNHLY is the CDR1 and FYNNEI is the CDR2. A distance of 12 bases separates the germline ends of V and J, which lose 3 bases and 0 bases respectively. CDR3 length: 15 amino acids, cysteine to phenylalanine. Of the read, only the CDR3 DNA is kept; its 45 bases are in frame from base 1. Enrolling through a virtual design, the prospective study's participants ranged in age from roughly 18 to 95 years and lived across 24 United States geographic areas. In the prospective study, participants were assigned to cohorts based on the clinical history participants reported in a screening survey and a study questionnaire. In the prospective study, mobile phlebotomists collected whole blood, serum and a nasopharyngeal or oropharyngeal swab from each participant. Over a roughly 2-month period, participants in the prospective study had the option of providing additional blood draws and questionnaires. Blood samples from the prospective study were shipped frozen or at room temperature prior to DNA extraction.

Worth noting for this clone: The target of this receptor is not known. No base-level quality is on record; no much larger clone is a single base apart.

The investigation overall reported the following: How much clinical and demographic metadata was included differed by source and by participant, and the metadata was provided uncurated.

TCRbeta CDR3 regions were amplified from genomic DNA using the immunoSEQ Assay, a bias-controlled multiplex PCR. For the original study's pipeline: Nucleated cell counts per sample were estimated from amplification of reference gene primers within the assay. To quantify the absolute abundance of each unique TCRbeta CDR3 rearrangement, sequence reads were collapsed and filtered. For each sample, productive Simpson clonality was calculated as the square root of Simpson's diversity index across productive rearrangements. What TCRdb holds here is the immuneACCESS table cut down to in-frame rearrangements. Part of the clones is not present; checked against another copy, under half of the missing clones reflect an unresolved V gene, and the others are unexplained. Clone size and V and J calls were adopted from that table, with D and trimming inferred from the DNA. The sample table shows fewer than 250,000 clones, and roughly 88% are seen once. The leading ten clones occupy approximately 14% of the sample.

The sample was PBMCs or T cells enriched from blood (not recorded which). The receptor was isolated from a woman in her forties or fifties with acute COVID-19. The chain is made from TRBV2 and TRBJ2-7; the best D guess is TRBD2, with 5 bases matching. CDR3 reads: CASSEEVLSSYEQYF. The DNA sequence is TGTGCCAGCAGTGAGGAGGTCCTAAGCTCCTACGAGCAGTACTTC.